This TCR beta chain was documented in a study of chemoradiotherapy in HPV16-positive cancers (dated by TCRdb to between 2021 and 2024). General notes on the study: Functional T-cell assays on cells from a couple of HPV16-positive patients defined candidate HPV-specific T-cell clones and common TCR motifs. Whether T-cell immunity against the HPV oncoproteins E6 and E7 changes during chemoradiotherapy and whether survival is affected by this immunity were examined in the study. TCR repertoires from some 90 patients with HPV-related cancers were then used to track the candidate HPV-specific TCRs and motifs. The full study reports these points: Expansion of candidate HPV-specific clones and E7-related TCR motifs was observed in the tumor microenvironment during treatment, whereas no such expansion was observed for non-HPV-specific T cells. Improved recurrence-free survival in HPV16-positive patients was associated with expansion of HPV-responsive T cells during chemoradiotherapy. The survival association was reported for HPV16-positive patients, and the functional definition of HPV-specific T cells was derived from only a couple of HPV16-positive patients.

A few counts support this clone. Its antigen is currently not known. Nothing much larger sits one base from this clone, and base qualities are not available. Repertoires were sampled multiple times during chemoradiotherapy, which allowed clonal expansion in the tumor microenvironment to be followed. Library creation used the immunoSEQ multiplex PCR assay. This is the immuneACCESS table as TCRdb keeps it, with only in-frame sequences that have V and J called. A part of the clones is gone; compared with another copy, unresolved V genes explain less than half, and the rest is unexplained. The sample yields over 13,000 clones; over 70% were counted once. Clones ranked in the top ten supply approximately 10% of the sample. Per the germline V gene, SNHLY is the CDR1 and FYNNEI is the CDR2. There are 15 amino acids in the CDR3, from cysteine to phenylalanine inclusive. Kept here is only the CDR3 DNA, which spans 45 bases and is read in frame from base 1. V gives up 3 bases and J gives up 6 bases, and the segment between their germline ends measures 15 bases.

This material was collected from a patient who underwent chemoradiotherapy. The chain is encoded by TRBV2 joined to TRBJ1-5, with TRBD1 perhaps the D gene, on 6 matching bases. This clonotype originated in a human donor with HPV-associated anogenital cancer. Read as DNA, the sequence is TGTGCCAGCAGTGACGGACAGCACGTCGGTCAGCCCCAGCATTTT. Translation gives CASSDGQHVGQPQHF. This CDR3, with the reference TRBV2 and TRBJ1-5 proteins standing in past its ends, gives the full variable domain EPEVTQTPSHQVTQMGQEVILRCVPISNHLYFYWYRQILGQKVEFLVSFYNNEISEKSEIFDDQFSVERPDGSNFTLKIRSTKLEDSAMYFCASSDGQHVGQPQHFGDGTRLSIL.